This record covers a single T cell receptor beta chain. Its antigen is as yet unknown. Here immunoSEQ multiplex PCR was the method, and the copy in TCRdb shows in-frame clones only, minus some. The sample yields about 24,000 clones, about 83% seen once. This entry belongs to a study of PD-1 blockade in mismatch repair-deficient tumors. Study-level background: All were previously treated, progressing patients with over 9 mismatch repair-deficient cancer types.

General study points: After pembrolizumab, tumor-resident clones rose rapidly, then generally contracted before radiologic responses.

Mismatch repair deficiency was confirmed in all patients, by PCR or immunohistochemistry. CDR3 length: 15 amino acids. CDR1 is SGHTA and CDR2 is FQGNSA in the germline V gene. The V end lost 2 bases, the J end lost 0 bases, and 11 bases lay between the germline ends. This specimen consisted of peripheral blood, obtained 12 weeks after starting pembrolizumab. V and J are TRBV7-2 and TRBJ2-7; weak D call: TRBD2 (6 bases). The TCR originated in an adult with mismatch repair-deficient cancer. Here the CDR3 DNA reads TGTGCCAGCAGCTTATTTTCGACTAGCTCCTACGAGCAGTACTTC. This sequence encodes CASSLFSTSSYEQYF.